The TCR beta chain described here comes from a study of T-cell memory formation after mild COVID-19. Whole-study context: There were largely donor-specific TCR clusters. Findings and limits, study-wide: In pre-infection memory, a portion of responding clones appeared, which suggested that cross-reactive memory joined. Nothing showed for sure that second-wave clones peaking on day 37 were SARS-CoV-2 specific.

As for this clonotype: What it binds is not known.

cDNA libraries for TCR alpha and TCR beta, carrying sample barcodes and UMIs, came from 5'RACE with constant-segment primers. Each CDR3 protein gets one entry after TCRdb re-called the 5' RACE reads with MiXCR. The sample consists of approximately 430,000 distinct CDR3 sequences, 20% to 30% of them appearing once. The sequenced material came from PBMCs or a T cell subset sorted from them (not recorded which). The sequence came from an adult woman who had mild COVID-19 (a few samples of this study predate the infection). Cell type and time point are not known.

CDR3 protein: CASSAEKLFF. In nucleotides, the CDR3 is TGTGCCAGCAGCGCAGAAAAACTGTTTTTT. The genes are TRBV9 and TRBJ1-4; the D is unclear. The germline gives CDR1 SGDLS, CDR2 YYNGEE. This CDR3 is built from 10 residues. Trimming took off 3 bases at V and 8 bases at J, with 2 bases between the two ends.